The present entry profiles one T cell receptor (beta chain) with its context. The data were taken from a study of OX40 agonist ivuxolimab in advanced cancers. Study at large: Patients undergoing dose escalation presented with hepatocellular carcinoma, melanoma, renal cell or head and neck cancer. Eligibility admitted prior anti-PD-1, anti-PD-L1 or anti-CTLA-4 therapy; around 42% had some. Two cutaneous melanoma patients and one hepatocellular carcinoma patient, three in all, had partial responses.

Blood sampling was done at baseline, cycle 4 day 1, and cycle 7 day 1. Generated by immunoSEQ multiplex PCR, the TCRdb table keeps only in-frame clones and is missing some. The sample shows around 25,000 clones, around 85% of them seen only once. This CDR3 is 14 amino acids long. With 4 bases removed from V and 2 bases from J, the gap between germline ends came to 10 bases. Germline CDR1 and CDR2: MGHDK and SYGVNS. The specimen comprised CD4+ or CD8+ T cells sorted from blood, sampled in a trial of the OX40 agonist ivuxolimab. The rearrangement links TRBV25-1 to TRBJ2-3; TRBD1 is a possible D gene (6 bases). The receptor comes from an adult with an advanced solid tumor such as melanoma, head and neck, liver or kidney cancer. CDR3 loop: CASSGRGITDTQYF. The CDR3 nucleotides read TGTGCCAGCAGTGGTAGGGGGATCACAGATACGCAGTATTTT.